Each of the 3 T cell receptor beta chains below was sequenced from the same sample in a study of Graves' ophthalmopathy and Graves' hyperthyroidism. For repertoire sequencing, the TCR beta CDR3 regions were amplified from RNA transcripts. Second-round multiplex PCR followed a first-round RT-PCR using HTBI primers. Using its own MiXCR run on the multiplex PCR reads, TCRdb lists one record per CDR3 protein. The sample shows over 500,000 distinct CDR3 sequences, around a fifth of them seen only once. The specimen was peripheral blood. The receptors originated from a woman under 30 with stable Graves' hyperthyroidism. Some clones in this sample may be carry-over from other donors' samples.

This clonotype turned up a few times. The genes are TRBV6-5 and TRBJ2-7; no firm D call. Trimming left V 3 bases short and J 4 bases short, with 7 bases between. Germline values: CDR1 MNHEY, CDR2 SVGAGI. This CDR3 region has 12 residues. The CDR3 loop reads CASSYREYEQYF. CDR3 DNA sequence: TGTGCCAGCAGTTATAGGGAATACGAGCAGTACTTC.

This clonotype showed up many times. V and J are TRBV12-3 or TRBV12-4 and TRBJ2-4; D is ambiguous. CDR3 length equals 16 residues. Trimming removed 1 base at V and 1 base at J, with 11 bases between. CDR3 protein: CASSLDPLGAKNIQYF. The DNA for the CDR3 is TGTGCCAGCAGTTTAGACCCTCTTGGGGCCAAAAACATTCAGTACTTC.

This chain connects TRBV20-1 to TRBJ1-1, with D unresolved. V lost 5 bases and J 1 base, leaving 5 bases between the germline ends. CDR1 is DFQATT and CDR2 is SNEGSKA in the germline V gene (reference sequence). This CDR3 comprises 11 residues. In DNA, the CDR3 is TGCAGTGCTGGGGAGAACACTGAAGCTTTCTTT. This gives the protein CSAGENTEAFF.